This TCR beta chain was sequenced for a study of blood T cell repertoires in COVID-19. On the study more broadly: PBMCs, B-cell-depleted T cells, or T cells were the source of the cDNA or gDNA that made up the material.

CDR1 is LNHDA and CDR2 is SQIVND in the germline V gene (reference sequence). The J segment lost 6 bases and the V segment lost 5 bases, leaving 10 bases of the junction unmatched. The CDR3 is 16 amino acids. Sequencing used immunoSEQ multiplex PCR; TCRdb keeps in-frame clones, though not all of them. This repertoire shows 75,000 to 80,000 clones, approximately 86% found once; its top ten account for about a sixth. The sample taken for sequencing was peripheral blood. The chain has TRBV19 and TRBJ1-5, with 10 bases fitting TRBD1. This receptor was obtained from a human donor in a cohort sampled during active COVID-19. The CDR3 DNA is TGTGCCAGTAGTCCTCGGACAGGGGGTACGGGTCAGCCCCAGCATTTT. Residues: CASSPRTGGTGQPQHF.